This T cell receptor (beta chain) was recorded in a study of cytomegalovirus exposure and HLA in healthy donors. Findings of the study overall: TCR beta V- and J-gene trimming was later associated with a missense DCLRE1C variant. There were some public TCRs occurring in many donors, but most TCR sequences were rare.

On this clone: Its antigen is unknown.

60 Vbeta and 13 Jbeta primers were used in PCR. Some clones are missing from TCRdb's copy, which holds only in-frame ones; the method was immunoSEQ multiplex PCR. The table includes roughly 180,000 clones, roughly 80% detected once. The TCR comes from a girl aged 5-17 years in good health and CMV-seropositive. Sequencing was performed on PBMCs.

The DNA of the CDR3 is TGTGCCAGCAGCTTACGAGGAGGGGAAGAAAAACTGTTTTTT. As protein: CASSLRGGEEKLFF. The rearrangement links TRBV7-9 to TRBJ1-4; tentative D call: TRBD1 (5 bases). This CDR3 comprises 14 residues. With 2 bases removed from V and 8 bases from J, the gap between germline ends came to 12 bases. Germline V CDR1 and CDR2: SEHNR, FQNEAQ (reference sequence).